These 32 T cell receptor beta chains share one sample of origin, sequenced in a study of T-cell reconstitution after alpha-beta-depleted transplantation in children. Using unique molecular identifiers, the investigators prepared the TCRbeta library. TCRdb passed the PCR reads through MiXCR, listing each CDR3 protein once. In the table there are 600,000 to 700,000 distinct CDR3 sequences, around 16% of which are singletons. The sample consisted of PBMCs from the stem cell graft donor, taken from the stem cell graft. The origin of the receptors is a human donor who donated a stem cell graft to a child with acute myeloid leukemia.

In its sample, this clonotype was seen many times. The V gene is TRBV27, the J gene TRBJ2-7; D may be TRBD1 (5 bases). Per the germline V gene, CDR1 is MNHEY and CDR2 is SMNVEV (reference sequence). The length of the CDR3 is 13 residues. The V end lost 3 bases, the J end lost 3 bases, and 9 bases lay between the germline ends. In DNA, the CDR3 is TGTGCCAGCAGTTTCTCAGGGCACTACGAGCAGTACTTC. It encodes CASSFSGHYEQYF.

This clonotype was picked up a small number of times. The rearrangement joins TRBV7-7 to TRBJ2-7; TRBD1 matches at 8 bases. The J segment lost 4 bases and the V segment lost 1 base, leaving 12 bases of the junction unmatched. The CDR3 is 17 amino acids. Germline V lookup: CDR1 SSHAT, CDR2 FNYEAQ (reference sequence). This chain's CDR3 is CASSLGTVGDRWYEQYF. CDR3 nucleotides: TGTGCCAGCAGCTTAGGAACCGTGGGGGACAGGTGGTACGAGCAGTACTTC.

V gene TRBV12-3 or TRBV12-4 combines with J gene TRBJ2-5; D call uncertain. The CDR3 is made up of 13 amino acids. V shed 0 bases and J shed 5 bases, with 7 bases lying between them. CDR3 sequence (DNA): TGTGCCAGCAGTTTAGCGGTAGTGGAGACCCAGTACTTC. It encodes CASSLAVVETQYF.

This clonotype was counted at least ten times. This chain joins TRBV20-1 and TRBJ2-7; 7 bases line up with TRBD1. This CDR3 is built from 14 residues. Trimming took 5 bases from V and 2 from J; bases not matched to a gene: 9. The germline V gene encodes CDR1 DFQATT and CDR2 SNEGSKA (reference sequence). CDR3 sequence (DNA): TGCAGTGCTCCCTCCGGGCAGGGGGCCTACGAGCAGTACTTC. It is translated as CSAPSGQGAYEQYF.

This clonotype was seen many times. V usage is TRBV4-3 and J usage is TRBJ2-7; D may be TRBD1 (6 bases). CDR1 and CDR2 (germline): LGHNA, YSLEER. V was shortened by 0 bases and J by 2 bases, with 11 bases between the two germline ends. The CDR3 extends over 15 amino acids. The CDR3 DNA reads TGCGCCAGCAGCCAAGATAAAACAGGGACCTACGAGCAGTACTTC. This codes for CASSQDKTGTYEQYF.

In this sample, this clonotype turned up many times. Here the CDR3 reads CSARDGGRPTDTQYF. For the CDR3, the DNA is TGCAGTGCTAGAGACGGGGGCCGACCGACAGATACGCAGTATTTT. The rearrangement uses TRBV20-1 and TRBJ2-3; D assignment may be TRBD1 or TRBD2 (6 bases each). CDR3 length: 15 amino acids. CDR1 is DFQATT and CDR2 is SNEGSKA in the germline V gene (reference sequence). V lost 0 bases and J 3 bases, leaving 13 bases between the germline ends.

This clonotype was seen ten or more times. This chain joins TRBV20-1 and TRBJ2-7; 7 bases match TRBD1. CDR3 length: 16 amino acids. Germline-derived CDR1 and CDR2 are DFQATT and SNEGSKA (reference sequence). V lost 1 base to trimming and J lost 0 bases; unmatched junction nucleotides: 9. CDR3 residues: CSARGGGQANSYEQYV. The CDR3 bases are TGCAGTGCTAGAGGGGGTGGACAGGCGAACTCCTACGAGCAGTACGTC.

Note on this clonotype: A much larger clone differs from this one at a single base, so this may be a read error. In DNA, the CDR3 is TGTGCCAGCAGCGCGGGGACAGGGATCTATGGCTACACCTTC. Protein sequence: CASSAGTGIYGYTF. The chain couples TRBV9 to TRBJ1-2; 9 bases match TRBD1. CDR1 and CDR2 from the germline V gene are SGDLS and YYNGEE. The CDR3 is made up of 14 amino acids. Trimming removed 3 bases from V and 4 bases from J; junction bases left unmatched: 4. Full variable domain (outside the CDR3, taken from reference TRBV9 and TRBJ1-2): DSGVTQTPKHLITATGQRVTLRCSPRSGDLSVYWYQQSLDQGLQFLIQYYNGEERAKGNILERFSAQQFPDLHSELNLSSLELGDSALYFCASSAGTGIYGYTFGSGTRLTVV.

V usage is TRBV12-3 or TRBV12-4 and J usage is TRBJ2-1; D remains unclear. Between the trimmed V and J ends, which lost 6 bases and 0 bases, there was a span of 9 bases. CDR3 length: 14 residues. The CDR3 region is CASRSGTSYNEQFF. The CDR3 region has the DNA TGTGCCAGCAGATCGGGTACCTCCTACAATGAGCAGTTCTTC.

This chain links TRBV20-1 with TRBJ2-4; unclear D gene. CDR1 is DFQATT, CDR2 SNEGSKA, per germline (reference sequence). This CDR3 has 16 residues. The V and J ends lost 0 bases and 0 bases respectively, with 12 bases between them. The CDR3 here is CSARDTLVGAKNIQYF. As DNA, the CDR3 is TGCAGTGCTAGAGATACCTTGGTTGGAGCCAAAAACATTCAGTACTTC.

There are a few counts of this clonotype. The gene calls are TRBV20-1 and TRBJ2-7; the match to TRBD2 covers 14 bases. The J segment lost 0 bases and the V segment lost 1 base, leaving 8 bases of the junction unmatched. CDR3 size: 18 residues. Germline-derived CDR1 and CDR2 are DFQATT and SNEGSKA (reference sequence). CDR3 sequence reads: CSARGGTSGGTSSYEQYF. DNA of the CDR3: TGCAGTGCTAGAGGGGGGACTAGCGGGGGAACGAGCTCCTACGAGCAGTACTTC.

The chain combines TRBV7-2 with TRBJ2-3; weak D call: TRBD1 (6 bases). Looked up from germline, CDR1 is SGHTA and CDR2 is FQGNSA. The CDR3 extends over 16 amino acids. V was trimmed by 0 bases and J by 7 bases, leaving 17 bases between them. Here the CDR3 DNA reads TGTGCCAGCAGCTTAGCGTATGGGACAAACCAGAATACGCAGTATTTT. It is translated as CASSLAYGTNQNTQYF.

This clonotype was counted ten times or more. The chain's CDR3 is CASRLQRSSYNEQFF. The CDR3 nucleotides are TGTGCCAGCAGGCTACAGCGGAGCTCCTACAATGAGCAGTTCTTC. The genes are TRBV7-2 and TRBJ2-1; tentative D call: TRBD2 (5 bases). Trimming removed 6 bases at V and 0 bases at J, with 12 bases between. The CDR3 has 15 amino acids. CDR1 is SGHTA, CDR2 FQGNSA, per germline.

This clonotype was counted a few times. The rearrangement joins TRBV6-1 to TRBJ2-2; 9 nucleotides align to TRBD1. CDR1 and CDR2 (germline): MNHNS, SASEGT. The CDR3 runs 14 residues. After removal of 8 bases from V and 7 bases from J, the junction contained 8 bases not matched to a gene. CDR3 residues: CASSTGQGNGELFF. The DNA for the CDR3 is TGTGCCAGCTCAACGGGACAGGGTAACGGGGAGCTGTTTTTT.

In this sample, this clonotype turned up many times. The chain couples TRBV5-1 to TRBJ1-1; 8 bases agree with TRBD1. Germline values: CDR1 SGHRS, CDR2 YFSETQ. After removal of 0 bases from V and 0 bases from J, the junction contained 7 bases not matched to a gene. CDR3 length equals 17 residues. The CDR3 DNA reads TGCGCCAGCAGCTTGGTAGCAGGGGGCACGGTGAACACTGAAGCTTTCTTT. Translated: CASSLVAGGTVNTEAFF.

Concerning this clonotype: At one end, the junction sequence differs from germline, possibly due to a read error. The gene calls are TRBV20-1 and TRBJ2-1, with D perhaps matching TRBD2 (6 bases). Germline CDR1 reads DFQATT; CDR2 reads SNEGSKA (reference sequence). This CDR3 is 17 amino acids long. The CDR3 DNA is TGCTGTGCCGTTCTTAGCGGAAGGGGAAAGTTTTACAATGAGCAGTTCTTC. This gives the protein CCAVLSGRGKFYNEQFF.

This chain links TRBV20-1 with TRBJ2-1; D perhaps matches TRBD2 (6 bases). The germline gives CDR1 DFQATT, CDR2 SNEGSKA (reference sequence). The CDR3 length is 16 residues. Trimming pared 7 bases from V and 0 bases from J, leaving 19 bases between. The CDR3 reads CSVELGGAYSYNEQFF. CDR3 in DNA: TGCAGTGTCGAGCTTGGCGGGGCGTACTCCTACAATGAGCAGTTCTTC.

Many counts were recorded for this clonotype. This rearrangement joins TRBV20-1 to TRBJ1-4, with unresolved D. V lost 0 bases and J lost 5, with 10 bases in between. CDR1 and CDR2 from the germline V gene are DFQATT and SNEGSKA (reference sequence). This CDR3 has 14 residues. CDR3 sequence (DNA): TGCAGTGCTAGAGATGGGGTGACCAATGAAAAACTGTTTTTT. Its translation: CSARDGVTNEKLFF.

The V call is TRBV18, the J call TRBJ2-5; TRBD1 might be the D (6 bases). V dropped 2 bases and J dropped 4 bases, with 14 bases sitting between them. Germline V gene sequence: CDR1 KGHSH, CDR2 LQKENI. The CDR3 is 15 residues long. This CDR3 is CASSPKGQGRETQYF. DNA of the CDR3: TGTGCCAGCTCACCAAAGGGCCAGGGGAGAGAGACCCAGTACTTC.

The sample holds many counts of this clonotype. CDR3 nucleotides: TGCAGTGCTAGGGGGACTAGCGGGGGCTCCAATGAGCAGTTCTTC. Protein: CSARGTSGGSNEQFF. The chain employs TRBV20-1 and TRBJ2-1; 14 nucleotides agree with TRBD2. Germline V lookup: CDR1 DFQATT, CDR2 SNEGSKA (reference sequence). J gave up 6 bases and V 3 bases, and 4 bases lay outside the gene matches. CDR3 size: 15 residues.

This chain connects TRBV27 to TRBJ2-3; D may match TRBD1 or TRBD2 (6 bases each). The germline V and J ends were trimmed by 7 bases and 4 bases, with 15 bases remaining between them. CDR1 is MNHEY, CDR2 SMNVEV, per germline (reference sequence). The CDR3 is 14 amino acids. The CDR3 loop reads CASKGSGGPDTQYF. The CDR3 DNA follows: TGTGCCAGCAAGGGTTCCGGGGGCCCAGATACGCAGTATTTT.

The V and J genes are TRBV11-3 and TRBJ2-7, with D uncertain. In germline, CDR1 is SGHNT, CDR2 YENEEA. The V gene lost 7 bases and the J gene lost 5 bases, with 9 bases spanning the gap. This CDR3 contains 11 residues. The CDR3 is CASKSMDEQYF. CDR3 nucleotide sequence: TGTGCCAGCAAATCTATGGACGAGCAGTACTTC.

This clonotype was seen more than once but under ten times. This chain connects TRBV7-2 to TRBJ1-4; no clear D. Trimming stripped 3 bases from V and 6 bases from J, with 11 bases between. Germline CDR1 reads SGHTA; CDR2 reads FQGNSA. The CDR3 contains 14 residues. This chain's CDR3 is CASSLVSQDEKLFF. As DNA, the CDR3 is TGTGCCAGCAGCTTGGTGAGCCAAGATGAAAAACTGTTTTTT.

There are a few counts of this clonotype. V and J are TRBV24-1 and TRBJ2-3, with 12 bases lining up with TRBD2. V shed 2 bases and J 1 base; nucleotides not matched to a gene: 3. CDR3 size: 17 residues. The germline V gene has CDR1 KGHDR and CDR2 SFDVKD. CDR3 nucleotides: TGTGCCACCAGTGATTCCCTAGCGGGGGGGCGCACAGATACGCAGTATTTT. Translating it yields CATSDSLAGGRTDTQYF.

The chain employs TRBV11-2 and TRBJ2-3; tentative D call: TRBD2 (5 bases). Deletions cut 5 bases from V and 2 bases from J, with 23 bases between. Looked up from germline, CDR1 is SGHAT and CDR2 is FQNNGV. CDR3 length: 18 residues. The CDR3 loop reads CASSGPGGPLKTTDTQYF. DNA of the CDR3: TGTGCCAGCAGCGGACCAGGAGGACCCCTAAAAACCACAGATACGCAGTATTTT.

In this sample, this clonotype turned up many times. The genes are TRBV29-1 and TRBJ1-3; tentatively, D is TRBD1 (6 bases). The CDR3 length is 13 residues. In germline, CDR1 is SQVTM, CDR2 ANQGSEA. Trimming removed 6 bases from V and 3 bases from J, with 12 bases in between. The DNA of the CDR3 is TGCAGCGTCCTGGACAGTCATGGAAACACCATATATTTT. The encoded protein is CSVLDSHGNTIYF.

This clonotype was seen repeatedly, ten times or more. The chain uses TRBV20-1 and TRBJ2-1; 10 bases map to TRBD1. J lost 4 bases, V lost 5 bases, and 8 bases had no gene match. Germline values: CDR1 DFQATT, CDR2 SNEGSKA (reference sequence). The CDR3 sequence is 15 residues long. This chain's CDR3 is CSAPLPGQGYNEQFF. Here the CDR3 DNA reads TGCAGTGCTCCCCTTCCGGGACAGGGGTACAATGAGCAGTTCTTC.

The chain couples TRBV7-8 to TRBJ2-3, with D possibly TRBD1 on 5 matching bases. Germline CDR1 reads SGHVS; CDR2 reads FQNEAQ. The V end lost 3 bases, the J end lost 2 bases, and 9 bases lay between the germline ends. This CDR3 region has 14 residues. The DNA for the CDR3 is TGTGCCAGCAGCTTGCCGGACATCACAGATACGCAGTATTTT. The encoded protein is CASSLPDITDTQYF.

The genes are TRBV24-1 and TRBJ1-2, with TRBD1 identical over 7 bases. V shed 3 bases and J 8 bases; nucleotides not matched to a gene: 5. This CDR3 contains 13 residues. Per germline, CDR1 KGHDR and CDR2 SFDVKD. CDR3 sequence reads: CATSDQTGQGYTF. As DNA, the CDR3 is TGTGCCACCAGTGATCAGACAGGGCAAGGCTACACCTTC.

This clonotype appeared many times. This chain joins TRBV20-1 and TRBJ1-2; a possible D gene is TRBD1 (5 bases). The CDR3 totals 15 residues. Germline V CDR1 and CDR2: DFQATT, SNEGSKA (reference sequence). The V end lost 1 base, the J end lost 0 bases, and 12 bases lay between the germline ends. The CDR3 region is CSARGKRGANYGYTF. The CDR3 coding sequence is TGCAGTGCTAGAGGGAAGAGGGGAGCTAACTATGGCTACACCTTC.

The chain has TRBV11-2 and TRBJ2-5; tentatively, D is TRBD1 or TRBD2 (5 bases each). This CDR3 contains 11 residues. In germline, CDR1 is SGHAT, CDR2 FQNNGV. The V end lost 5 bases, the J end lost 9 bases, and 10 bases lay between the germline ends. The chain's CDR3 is CASSGAGAQYF. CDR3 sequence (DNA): TGTGCCAGCAGCGGGGCCGGGGCCCAGTACTTC.

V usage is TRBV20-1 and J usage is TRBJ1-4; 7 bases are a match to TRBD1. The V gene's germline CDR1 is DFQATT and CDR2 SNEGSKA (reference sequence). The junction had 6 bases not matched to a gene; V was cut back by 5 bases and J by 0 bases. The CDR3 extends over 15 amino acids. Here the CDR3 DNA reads TGCAGTGCTGGGTCCGGACAGGCAACTAATGAAAAACTGTTTTTT. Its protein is CSAGSGQATNEKLFF.